This TCR beta chain was profiled in a study of cytomegalovirus exposure and HLA in healthy donors. Only in-frame clones appear in the TCRdb table, and some are missing; sequencing was by immunoSEQ multiplex PCR. The profile shows over 150,000 clones, around 84% of them singletons. Germline CDR1 reads SGHDT; CDR2 reads YYEEEE. The CDR3 extends over 16 amino acids. V dropped 0 bases and J dropped 7; count of bases not matched to a gene: 9. Sequencing used PBMCs. This sequence originates from a human donor in good health. V usage is TRBV5-6 and J usage is TRBJ2-1, with 8 bases lining up with TRBD2. CDR3 amino acids: CASSLGAAGDVNEQFF. The CDR3 region has the DNA TGTGCCAGCAGCTTGGGGGCAGCGGGAGACGTGAATGAGCAGTTCTTC. Full variable domain (missing parts from reference TRBV5-6 and TRBJ2-1): DAGVTQSPTHLIKTRGQQVTLRCSPKSGHDTVSWYQQALGQGPQFIFQYYEEEERQRGNFPDRFSGHQFPNYSSELNVNALLLGDSALYLCASSLGAAGDVNEQFFGPGTRLTVL.